The 10 T cell receptor beta chains below all came from one sample that was sequenced in a study of blood T cells in healthy people across ages. PCR was performed a second time for about 7 to 11 cycles using a sample-barcoded 5' primer and a J-beta primer mix. TCRdb analysed the 5' RACE reads with MiXCR anew, one entry per CDR3 protein. The sample yields 500,000 to 550,000 distinct CDR3 sequences, around 24% seen once. These data were also reused for a study on T cells of mothers and their children.

Sequencing was carried out using blood. These receptors originate from a boy aged 5-17 years in good health.

In its sample, this clonotype was seen a few times. The chain recombines TRBV18 with TRBJ2-7; 8 bases are shared with TRBD1. CDR3 length equals 17 residues. V shed 3 bases and J 4 bases; nucleotides not matched to a gene: 14. CDR1 and CDR2 from the germline V gene are KGHSH and LQKENI. The CDR3: CASSPISWGQAYYEQYF. DNA for the CDR3: TGTGCCAGCTCACCGATCTCGTGGGGACAGGCCTATTACGAGCAGTACTTC. Full variable domain (remainder filled in from reference TRBV18 and TRBJ2-7): NAGVMQNPRHLVRRRGQEARLRCSPMKGHSHVYWYRQLPEEGLKFMVYLQKENIIDESGMPKERFSAEFPKEGPSILRIQQVVRGDSAAYFCASSPISWGQAYYEQYFGPGTRLTVT.

This clonotype was detected a few times. V and J are TRBV21-1 and TRBJ2-2; TRBD2, the table's D call, was not compared with the DNA. TRBV21-1 is marked as a pseudogene. This CDR3 has 16 amino acids. DNA for the CDR3: TGTGCCAGCTACTTTCGACCCTCAGGCGACACCGGGGAGCTGTTTTTT. It codes for CASYFRPSGDTGELFF.

This chain uses TRBV4-3 with TRBJ1-6; D unresolved. Germline V lookup: CDR1 LGHNA, CDR2 YSLEER. V shed 0 bases and J shed 0 bases, with 12 bases lying between them. CDR3 length: 18 residues. The CDR3 DNA is TGCGCCAGCAGCCAAGAATTCGTACAGAGCTCCTATAATTCACCCCTCCACTTT. As protein: CASSQEFVQSSYNSPLHF.

There are a few counts of this clonotype. J is TRBJ2-7 and V is TRBV4-1; perhaps TRBD1 as D (6 bases). The CDR3 length is 16 residues. The V end was cut by 4 bases, the J end by 2 bases, with 18 bases between. The germline V gene encodes CDR1 MGHRA and CDR2 YSYEKL. This CDR3 reads CASSLSPGVFAYEQYF. CDR3 nucleotide sequence: TGCGCCAGCAGCCTTTCTCCAGGGGTCTTCGCCTACGAGCAGTACTTC.

The chain employs TRBV7-6 and TRBJ1-3; D may be TRBD1 (6 bases). The CDR3 covers 15 residues. Trimming pared 11 bases from V and 0 bases from J, leaving 17 bases between. Germline V lookup: CDR1 SGHVS, CDR2 FNYEAQ. The CDR3 loop is CAAQGGASSGNTIYF. The DNA of the CDR3 is TGTGCCGCACAAGGGGGGGCATCCTCTGGAAACACCATATATTTT.

In this sample, this clonotype turned up a few times. The chain has TRBV29-1 and TRBJ2-1; TRBD2 matches 13 bases. V lost 6 bases and J lost 1; bases outside the gene matches: 9. The length of the CDR3 is 17 residues. Germline V gene data show CDR1 as SQVTM and CDR2 as ANQGSEA. The CDR3 loop reads CSVFTSGRANSYNEQFF. The CDR3 DNA reads as TGCAGCGTCTTCACTAGCGGGAGGGCCAATTCCTACAATGAGCAGTTCTTC.

This clonotype was counted a few times. The chain joins TRBV14 to TRBJ2-3; 13 bases map to TRBD2. V lost 1 base and J lost 4; bases outside the gene matches: 8. This CDR3 is built from 18 residues. Germline CDR1 SGHDN, CDR2 FVKESK. CDR3 in amino acids: CASSQGRTSGSIADTQYF. CDR3 bases: TGTGCCAGCAGCCAAGGTCGGACTAGCGGGAGTATTGCAGATACGCAGTATTTT. The full variable domain, completed using reference TRBV14 and TRBJ2-3, is EAGVTQFPSHSVIEKGQTVTLRCDPISGHDNLYWYRRVMGKEIKFLLHFVKESKQDESGMPNNRFLAERTGGTYSTLKVQPAELEDSGVYFCASSQGRTSGSIADTQYFGPGTRLTVL.

This clonotype was seen once. The V call is TRBV7-9, the J call TRBJ2-5; D gene ambiguous. CDR1 SEHNR and CDR2 FQNEAQ come from the germline V gene (reference sequence). V lost 5 bases, J lost 4 bases, and 20 bases lay in between. CDR3 length: 16 amino acids. The CDR3 region has the DNA TGTGCCAGCAGCCTCGGCCTTAGCTATTCAGGAGAGACCCAGTACTTC. Translation: CASSLGLSYSGETQYF.

The CDR3 here is CASSLRGNTIYF. CDR3 nucleotides: TGTGCCAGCAGCTTACGTGGAAACACCATATATTTT. The chain carries TRBV7-9 and TRBJ1-3; D is ambiguous. Germline-derived CDR1 and CDR2 are SEHNR and FQNEAQ (reference sequence). The ends were cut back, 2 bases at V and 3 bases at J, with 2 bases in the middle. The CDR3 extends over 12 amino acids.

The V and J genes are TRBV15 and TRBJ2-7, with TRBD2 as a possible D gene (6 bases). This CDR3 comprises 15 residues. V was cut by 2 bases and J by 4 bases, with 15 bases left in between. Germline V gene sequence: CDR1 LNHNV, CDR2 YYDKDF (reference sequence). In DNA form, the CDR3 reads TGTGCCACCAGCAGAACTTCTAGCGCGGGTTACGAGCAGTACTTC. As protein: CATSRTSSAGYEQYF.